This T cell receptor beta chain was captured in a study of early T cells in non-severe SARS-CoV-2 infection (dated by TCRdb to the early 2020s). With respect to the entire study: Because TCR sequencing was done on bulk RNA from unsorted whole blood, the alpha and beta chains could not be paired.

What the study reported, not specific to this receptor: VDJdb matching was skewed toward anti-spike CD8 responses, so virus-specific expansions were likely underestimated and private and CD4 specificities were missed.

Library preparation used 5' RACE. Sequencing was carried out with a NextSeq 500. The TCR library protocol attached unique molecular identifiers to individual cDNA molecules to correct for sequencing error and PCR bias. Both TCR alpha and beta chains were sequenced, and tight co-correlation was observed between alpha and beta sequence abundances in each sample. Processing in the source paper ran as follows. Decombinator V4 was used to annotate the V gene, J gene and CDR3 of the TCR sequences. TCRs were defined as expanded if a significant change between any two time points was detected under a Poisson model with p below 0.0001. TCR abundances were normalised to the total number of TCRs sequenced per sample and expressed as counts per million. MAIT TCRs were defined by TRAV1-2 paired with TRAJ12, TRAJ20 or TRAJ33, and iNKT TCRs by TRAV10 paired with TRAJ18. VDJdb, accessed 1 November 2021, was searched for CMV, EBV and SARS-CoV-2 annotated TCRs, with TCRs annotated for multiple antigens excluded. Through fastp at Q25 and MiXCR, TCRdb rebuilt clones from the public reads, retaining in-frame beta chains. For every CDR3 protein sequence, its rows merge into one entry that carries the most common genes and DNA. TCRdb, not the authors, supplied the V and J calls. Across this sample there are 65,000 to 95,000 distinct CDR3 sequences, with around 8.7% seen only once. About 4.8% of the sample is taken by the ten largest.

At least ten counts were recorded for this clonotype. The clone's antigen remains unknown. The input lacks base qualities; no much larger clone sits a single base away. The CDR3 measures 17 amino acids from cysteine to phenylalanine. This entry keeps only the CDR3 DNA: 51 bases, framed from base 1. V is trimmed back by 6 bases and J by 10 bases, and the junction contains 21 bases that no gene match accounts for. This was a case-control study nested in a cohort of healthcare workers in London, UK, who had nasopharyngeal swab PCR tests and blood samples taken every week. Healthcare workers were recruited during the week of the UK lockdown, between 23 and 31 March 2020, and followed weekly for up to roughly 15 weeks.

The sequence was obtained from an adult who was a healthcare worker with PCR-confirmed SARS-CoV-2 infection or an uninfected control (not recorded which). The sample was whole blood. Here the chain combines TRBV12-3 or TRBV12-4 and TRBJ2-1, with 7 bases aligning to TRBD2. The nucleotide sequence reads TGTGCCAGCAGCCGTAGCCCCGGACTAGAGGGGTGGTGGGAGCAGTTCTTC. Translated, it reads CASSRSPGLEGWWEQFF.